This T cell receptor beta chain appears in the sequencing data of a study of cytomegalovirus exposure and HLA in healthy donors. Amplification used 60 Vbeta primers and 13 Jbeta primers. Method: immunoSEQ multiplex PCR; TCRdb's copy keeps in-frame clones and lacks some. The repertoire holds around 90,000 clones, with 85% as singletons. The donors comprised healthy bone marrow donors. This CDR3 region has 14 residues. Germline loops: CDR1 MNHEY, CDR2 SVGAGI. The germline V and J ends were trimmed by 0 bases and 4 bases, with 9 bases remaining between them. The material sequenced was PBMCs. V gene TRBV6-5 combines with J gene TRBJ2-5; D is possibly TRBD2 (5 bases). The TCR was taken from a man aged 35-49 years in good health and CMV-seropositive. CDR3 nucleotide sequence: TGTGCCAGCAGTTACTCGGCGGGTAGAGAGACCCAGTACTTC. This translates into CASSYSAGRETQYF.